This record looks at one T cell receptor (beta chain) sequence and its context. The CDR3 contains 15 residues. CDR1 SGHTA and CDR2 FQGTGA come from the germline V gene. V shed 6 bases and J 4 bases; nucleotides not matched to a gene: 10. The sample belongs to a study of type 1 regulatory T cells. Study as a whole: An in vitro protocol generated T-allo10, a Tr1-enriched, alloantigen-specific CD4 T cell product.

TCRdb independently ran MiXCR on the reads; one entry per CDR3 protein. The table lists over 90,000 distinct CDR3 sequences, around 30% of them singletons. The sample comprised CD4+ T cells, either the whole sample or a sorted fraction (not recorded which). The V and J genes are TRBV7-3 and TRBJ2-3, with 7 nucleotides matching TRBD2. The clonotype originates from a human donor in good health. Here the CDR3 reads CASRVGLVSPDTQYF. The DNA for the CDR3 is TGTGCCAGCAGAGTAGGACTAGTCTCGCCAGATACGCAGTATTTT.